These 29 T cell receptor beta chains came from one sample sequenced in a study of vaccination and CD4 T cells after COVID-19. These TCRs are of unknown antigen specificity. The Oncomine TCR Beta short-read assay was applied to DNA of cultured CD4+ T cells. MiXCR was run by TCRdb on the PCR reads, yielding one entry per CDR3 protein. This sample has roughly 13,000 distinct CDR3 sequences, with approximately 74% found just once. This sample's treatment: approximately 10-day PBMC culture with coronavirus spike peptide pools or control peptides (ViraFEST assay). The sequenced material came from CD4+ T cells from blood, cultured in vitro. These receptors were obtained from a human donor who had recovered from COVID-19.

This rearrangement joins TRBV28 to TRBJ1-6; tentatively, D is TRBD1 (6 bases). The CDR3 spans 15 residues. Deletions cut 5 bases from V and 7 bases from J, with 15 bases between. CDR1 MDHEN and CDR2 SYDVKM come from the germline V gene. The CDR3 DNA reads TGTGCCAGCAGTGCTCCACAGGGAGTAAATTCACCCCTCCACTTT. It encodes CASSAPQGVNSPLHF.

The V and J genes are TRBV27 and TRBJ2-2; 7 bases fit TRBD2. V dropped 2 bases and J dropped 4; count of bases not matched to a gene: 7. This CDR3 region has 16 residues. The V gene's germline CDR1 is MNHEY and CDR2 SMNVEV (reference sequence). CDR3 amino acids: CASSLGVAGPTGELFF. For the CDR3, the DNA is TGTGCCAGCAGTTTAGGGGTAGCGGGCCCCACCGGGGAGCTGTTTTTT.

This chain connects TRBV19 to TRBJ1-1; D is unclear. Germline CDR1 is LNHDA and CDR2 is SQIVND (reference sequence). The CDR3 has 15 residues. V was clipped by 5 bases and J by 1 base, with 14 bases between them. Written as DNA, the CDR3 is TGTGCCAGTAGTCCGCGGACCCTCGGGAACACTGAAGCTTTCTTT. It yields the protein CASSPRTLGNTEAFF.

This chain links TRBV20-1 with TRBJ2-2, with D maybe TRBD1 (6 bases). This CDR3 spans 13 amino acids. Trimming took 7 bases from V and 7 from J, leaving 16 bases between them. Germline CDR1 and CDR2: DFQATT and SNEGSKA (reference sequence). CDR3 DNA sequence: TGCAGTGTTTCAGGGGTTGGTGGCGGGGAGCTGTTTTTT. It codes for CSVSGVGGGELFF.

The chain is built from TRBV20-1 and TRBJ1-1; 8 nucleotides match TRBD1. There are 15 residues in the CDR3. V lost 6 bases to trimming and J lost 3 bases; unmatched junction nucleotides: 12. CDR1 is DFQATT, CDR2 SNEGSKA, per germline (reference sequence). The CDR3 spells CSALDRGNMDTEAFF. CDR3 DNA sequence: TGCAGTGCCCTCGACAGGGGCAACATGGACACTGAAGCTTTCTTT.

The gene calls are TRBV6-2 or TRBV6-3 and TRBJ2-7, with 8 bases lining up with TRBD1. Germline CDR1 MNHEY, CDR2 SVGEGT. V gave up 1 base and J gave up 6 bases; unmatched junction bases: 8. CDR3 length equals 15 residues. Written as DNA, the CDR3 is TGTGCCAGCAGTTACTTTTTGTCAGGGGGCGGCGAGCAGTACTTC. Its translation is CASSYFLSGGGEQYF.

The chain carries TRBV6-1 and TRBJ2-2; D is uncertain. Between the trimmed V and J ends, which lost 7 bases and 1 base, there was a span of 10 bases. The CDR3 runs 14 residues. The germline CDR1 and CDR2 sequences are MNHNS and SASEGT. The CDR3 DNA reads TGTGCCAGCACCCGTGGTGGGAACACCGGGGAGCTGTTTTTT. Its translation is CASTRGGNTGELFF.

J is TRBJ1-4 and V is TRBV5-3, with D possibly being TRBD1 (6 bases). TRBV5-3 is an open reading frame whose function is uncertain. V shed 4 bases and J shed 12 bases, with 22 bases lying between them. There are 15 residues in the CDR3. The CDR3 DNA sequence: TGTGCCAGAAGCCCCAAGGGGGGGAATCCGGGACAACTGTTTTTT. Translating gives CARSPKGGNPGQLFF.

There are a few counts of this clonotype. This chain uses TRBV20-1 with TRBJ2-4, with unresolved D. This CDR3 contains 14 residues. Trimming removed 6 bases at V and 0 bases at J, with 12 bases between. From germline, CDR1 is DFQATT and CDR2 SNEGSKA (reference sequence). CDR3 coding DNA: TGCAGTGCCGAGAGGAGTTTAGCCAAAAACATTCAGTACTTC. Translated: CSAERSLAKNIQYF.

CDR3 sequence reads: CASSQPGQGDYGYTF. The CDR3 coding sequence is TGTGCCAGCAGTCAGCCGGGACAGGGCGACTATGGCTACACCTTC. This rearrangement joins TRBV6-2 or TRBV6-3 to TRBJ1-2; TRBD1 matches 9 bases. Germline assignment: CDR1 MNHEY and CDR2 SVGEGT. J lost 3 bases, V lost 5 bases, and 7 bases had no gene match. The CDR3 length is 15 residues.

This clonotype was seen only once. The gene calls are TRBV7-2 and TRBJ2-1; no reliable D call. Germline CDR1 SGHTA, CDR2 FQGNSA. The CDR3 has 14 amino acids. V lost 6 bases to trimming and J lost 9 bases, with 18 bases between them. CDR3 in amino acids: CASSPIRVGAEQFF. CDR3 DNA: TGTGCCAGCAGTCCTATAAGGGTTGGTGCTGAGCAGTTCTTC. Variable domain in full (rest from reference TRBV7-2 and TRBJ2-1): GAGVSQSPSNKVTEKGKDVELRCDPISGHTALYWYRQSLGQGLEFLIYFQGNSAPDKSGLPSDRFSAERTGGSVSTLTIQRTQQEDSAVYLCASSPIRVGAEQFFGPGTRLTVL.

V is TRBV11-2 and J is TRBJ2-7; TRBD2 matches 8 bases. The junction had 8 bases not matched to a gene; V was cut back by 5 bases and J by 5 bases. Germline V gene lookup returns CDR1 SGHAT and CDR2 FQNNGV. CDR3 length: 14 amino acids. CDR3 DNA sequence: TGTGCCAGCAGCAAACTAGCGGTAAACCACGAGCAGTACTTC. Translated, it gives CASSKLAVNHEQYF. The full variable domain, completed using reference TRBV11-2 and TRBJ2-7, is EAGVAQSPRYKIIEKRQSVAFWCNPISGHATLYWYQQILGQGPKLLIQFQNNGVVDDSQLPKDRFSAERLKGVDSTLKIQPAKLEDSAVYLCASSKLAVNHEQYFGPGTRLTVT.

J is TRBJ1-5 and V is TRBV28, with 7 bases lining up with TRBD1. There are 16 residues in the CDR3. J was trimmed by 0 bases and V by 7 bases; bases with no gene match: 9. Germline V lookup: CDR1 MDHEN, CDR2 SYDVKM. The CDR3 reads CASKLGTAYSNQPQHF. The CDR3 DNA is TGTGCCAGCAAGCTAGGGACAGCGTATAGCAATCAGCCCCAGCATTTT.

The chain employs TRBV4-3 and TRBJ1-5; maybe TRBD1 (6 bases). The CDR3 is 15 amino acids. Germline V lookup: CDR1 LGHNA, CDR2 YSLEER. V was clipped by 4 bases and J by 3 bases, with 13 bases between them. The CDR3 coding sequence is TGCGCCAGCAGCCGGAACAGGGCTAACAATCAGCCCCAGCATTTT. This gives the protein CASSRNRANNQPQHF.

The rearrangement links TRBV12-3 or TRBV12-4 to TRBJ1-2; 7 bases map to TRBD1. J lost 8 bases, V lost 3 bases, and 6 bases had no gene match. The length of the CDR3 is 13 residues. The CDR3 DNA is TGTGCCAGCAGTTTTAGGGGGCGCGGCGGCTACACCTTC. Its translation is CASSFRGRGGYTF.

The chain is built from TRBV2 and TRBJ2-1; possible D gene TRBD1, 6 bases. The CDR3 totals 16 residues. CDR1 SNHLY and CDR2 FYNNEI come from the germline V gene. The germline V and J ends were trimmed by 3 bases and 0 bases, with 12 bases remaining between them. The CDR3 sequence is CASSDHTGNSYNEQFF. CDR3 nucleotide sequence: TGTGCCAGCAGTGACCATACAGGGAACTCCTACAATGAGCAGTTCTTC.

The chain links TRBV6-1 to TRBJ2-2; tentatively, D is TRBD1 (6 bases). The germline gives CDR1 MNHNS, CDR2 SASEGT. This CDR3 has 18 residues. V lost 6 bases to trimming and J lost 2 bases, with 22 bases between them. The CDR3: CASRDAERQAFNTGELFF. In DNA, the CDR3 is TGTGCCAGCAGGGACGCCGAACGACAGGCTTTCAACACCGGGGAGCTGTTTTTT.

This chain uses TRBV7-9 with TRBJ2-6; TRBD1 matches at 8 bases. V shed 11 bases and J 2 bases; nucleotides not matched to a gene: 5. Germline V CDR1 and CDR2: SEHNR, FQNEAQ (reference sequence). The CDR3 runs to 14 residues. The CDR3, as DNA: TGTGCCTTAGACAGGGGCGCTGGGGCCAACGTCCTGACTTTC. Amino acids: CALDRGAGANVLTF.

This chain uses TRBV7-2 with TRBJ2-5; 12 bases line up with TRBD2. With 1 base clipped from V and 5 bases from J, the junction kept 8 bases outside the gene matches. Germline-derived CDR1 and CDR2 are SGHTA and FQGNSA. CDR3 size: 17 residues. Here the CDR3 DNA reads TGTGCCAGCAGCTTAGGCCTAGCGGGAGGGGTCGGCGAGACCCAGTACTTC. This encodes CASSLGLAGGVGETQYF.

The V call is TRBV6-4, the J call TRBJ1-1; no clear D. The CDR3 has 13 amino acids. V shed 0 bases and J shed 1 base, with 3 bases lying between them. In germline, CDR1 is MRHNA, CDR2 SNTAGT. CDR3 loop: CASSDSANTEAFF. The CDR3 DNA reads TGTGCCAGCAGTGACTCGGCGAACACTGAAGCTTTCTTT.

The V and J genes are TRBV7-9 and TRBJ2-1, with D perhaps matching TRBD2 (6 bases). The CDR3 is 14 residues long. The germline V gene encodes CDR1 SEHNR and CDR2 FQNEAQ (reference sequence). V gave up 3 bases and J gave up 1 base, with 7 bases separating them. CDR3 sequence (DNA): TGTGCCAGCAGCTTCCGGGAGTCCTACAATGAGCAGTTCTTC. Translating it yields CASSFRESYNEQFF.

This clonotype came up a few times. The chain has TRBV7-8 and TRBJ1-2; D might be TRBD1 (6 bases). The CDR3 sequence is 13 residues long. V was trimmed by 3 bases and J by 8 bases, leaving 13 bases between them. Germline assignment: CDR1 SGHVS and CDR2 FQNEAQ. CDR3 DNA sequence: TGTGCCAGCAGCTTTCCCCCCGGGGGCGGCTACACCTTC. Its protein product is CASSFPPGGGYTF.

This clonotype is medium-sized. This sequence joins TRBV20-1 and TRBJ2-1; 7 bases match TRBD2. This CDR3 has 16 amino acids. V lost 2 bases, J lost 0 bases, and 7 bases stayed unmatched. Germline CDR1 reads DFQATT; CDR2 reads SNEGSKA (reference sequence). CDR3: CSARLPSGSSYNEQFF. CDR3 sequence (DNA): TGCAGTGCTAGACTCCCTAGCGGAAGCTCCTACAATGAGCAGTTCTTC.

The chain employs TRBV20-1 and TRBJ1-1; D remains ambiguous. This CDR3 is 13 amino acids long. Germline CDR1 DFQATT, CDR2 SNEGSKA (reference sequence). The V end lost 5 bases, the J end lost 4 bases, and 14 bases lay between the germline ends. The CDR3 reads CSAAGVSVTEAFF. In DNA form, the CDR3 reads TGCAGTGCTGCCGGCGTTTCGGTCACTGAAGCTTTCTTT.

The J gene is TRBJ1-5, the V gene TRBV20-1; a weak D match, TRBD1 (5 bases). V lost 3 bases and J lost 3, with 15 bases in between. CDR3 length: 15 amino acids. In germline, CDR1 is DFQATT, CDR2 SNEGSKA (reference sequence). The CDR3 DNA sequence: TGCAGTGCTAGGGGGAAAGGGGTTTACAATCAGCCCCAGCATTTT. This codes for CSARGKGVYNQPQHF.

CDR3: CASSLADRSNQPQHF. Written as DNA, the CDR3 is TGTGCCAGCAGCTTAGCAGACAGGAGCAATCAGCCCCAGCATTTT. The V gene is TRBV7-2, the J gene TRBJ1-5; a weak D match, TRBD1 (6 bases). The CDR3 has 15 amino acids. V shed 0 bases and J shed 1 base, with 7 bases lying between them. CDR1 and CDR2 (germline): SGHTA, FQGNSA.

The V gene is TRBV27, the J gene TRBJ1-1; no clear D. V lost 0 bases, J lost 1 base, and 9 bases lay in between. The CDR3 runs 15 residues. Germline values: CDR1 MNHEY, CDR2 SMNVEV (reference sequence). The CDR3 bases are TGTGCCAGCAGTTTATCACGGGTGGAGAACACTGAAGCTTTCTTT. Translating it yields CASSLSRVENTEAFF.

The J gene is TRBJ1-2, the V gene TRBV7-8; possible D gene TRBD1, 6 bases. The CDR3 totals 16 residues. The ends were cut back, 0 bases at V and 4 bases at J, with 15 bases in the middle. The germline gives CDR1 SGHVS, CDR2 FQNEAQ. The CDR3 DNA reads as TGTGCCAGCAGCTTAGCGCTAGGACAGCCCCCCTATGGCTACACCTTC. This translates into CASSLALGQPPYGYTF.

The V gene is TRBV28, the J gene TRBJ1-6; D may be TRBD1 (5 bases). CDR3 length equals 16 residues. Germline CDR1 MDHEN, CDR2 SYDVKM. V was cut by 6 bases and J by 0 bases, with 12 bases left in between. The CDR3: CASSRDSSSYNSPLHF. The CDR3 coding sequence is TGTGCCAGCAGCCGAGACAGCTCCTCCTATAATTCACCCCTCCACTTT.